This T cell receptor beta chain was documented in a study of beta chain features in type 1 diabetes (dated by TCRdb to 2016 to 2019). With regard to the full study: Mean age, gender distribution, total cell number and subset yield were not different between patients and healthy donors. A total of about 110 million sorted cells were examined across all samples, and the number of cells per subset was strongly correlated with RNA yield. In the study, recently diagnosed type 1 diabetes patients and matched healthy donors were compared on the TCRB repertoires of their sorted circulating CD4+ T cell subsets. Whereas all 28 donors provided naive and central memory subsets, regulatory and stem cell-like memory subsets were isolated from just 8 patients and roughly 8 healthy donors. The study at large found these results: At VDJ recombination sites, type 1 diabetes patients had fewer insertions and more deleted nucleotides, which implies abnormalities in thymic rearrangement. HLA sub-analyses involved small numbers of individuals, so any influence of HLA type on TCRB rearrangement remained unresolved. Shorter templates might be favored by PCR, yet because patient and control samples were amplified and corrected together, any such skew would affect both groups equally. Because cDNA rather than genomic DNA was sequenced, highly expressing activated cells could have been over-represented, although no difference in activation and CD3 levels was found between groups. A moderate but significant shortening of TCRB CDR3 length was observed in type 1 diabetes patients in all four CD4+ subsets. Naive, central memory and regulatory TCRB repertoires appeared to be more alike among patients than among healthy donors.

Of note for this clone: It lacks a known antigen. Per-base quality was not reported, and no clone a single base away is much larger than it.

CDR1 and CDR2, per the germline V gene, are ENHRY and SYGVKD. V lost 8 bases and J lost 0 bases; the stretch between them is 10 bases long. The CDR3 goes from the cysteine to the phenylalanine over 13 residues. Just CDR3 DNA is preserved here, 39 bases in frame from base 1. A single peripheral blood draw of around 100 mL on average was collected from each donor into heparinised tubes. Using a panel that included CD45RO, CCR7, CD25, CD127, CD95 and CD27, naive, central memory, regulatory and stem cell-like memory CD4+ T cells were sorted on a BD FACSAria II. A purity above 95% was achieved for all sorted populations. PBMCs were isolated right away by Lymphoprep density gradient centrifugation and were stained directly, without culture. So that batch effects would be minimized, each experiment stained and sorted samples in pairs, pairing one healthy donor with one patient. All of the isolated RNA was reverse transcribed with the High Capacity cDNA Reverse Transcription Kit, so expressed TCRB transcripts were sequenced. Deep immunoSEQ sequencing was applied to naive, central memory and regulatory T cell samples, giving an average of approximately 3.8 million total reads per sample. Sorted cells were lysed in RLT buffer and RNA was extracted with DNase-treated RNeasy Micro or Mini kits, depending on cell number. Each cell subset was processed on its own to prevent cross-contamination, while patient and healthy donor samples were processed together. Using the immunoSEQ multiplex PCR, TCRB sequences were amplified from cDNA into 87-bp fragments spanning the CDR3 region. The amplicons were sequenced using the Illumina HiSeq platform. In the paper's pipeline: PCR bias was corrected computationally using synthetic template baselines, and reads within Hamming distance 2 were collapsed, with unmergeable singletons discarded. Reads were aligned to IMGT to assign V, D and J genes, CDR3 length, and insertions or deletions at six rearrangement sites. Clonotype counts were normalized to sorted cell number within each subset before computing true diversity and Gini coefficients with the tcR R package. Repertoire sharing was quantified using the overlap coefficient calculated on TCRB nucleotide sequences. Out-of-frame TCRB sequences from naive cells were analyzed as a proxy for the pre-selection repertoire. TCRdb took over this immuneACCESS table, retaining in-frame rearrangements with V and J assigned. Such tables are incomplete; in checked studies, under half of the missing clones stem from an unresolved V gene, and the remainder is unexplained. For V, J and clone size, that table is used; D and trimming come from the DNA. A total of about 710,000 clones appear in this sample, more than 13% of them only once. The ten largest account for approximately 0.042% of the sample.

The sequence came from a man aged 18 to 29 with type 1 diabetes. Sequenced: naive CD4+ T cells from blood. Reading the label with the study, this specimen's cell subset or site is: true naive CD4+ T cells. The V and J segments used are TRBV10-3 and TRBJ1-1; the D gene is perhaps TRBD1, from 5 matching bases. The CDR3 protein sequence reads: CAIWDALNTEAFF. The DNA sequence is as follows: TGTGCCATCTGGGACGCCTTGAACACTGAAGCTTTCTTT.